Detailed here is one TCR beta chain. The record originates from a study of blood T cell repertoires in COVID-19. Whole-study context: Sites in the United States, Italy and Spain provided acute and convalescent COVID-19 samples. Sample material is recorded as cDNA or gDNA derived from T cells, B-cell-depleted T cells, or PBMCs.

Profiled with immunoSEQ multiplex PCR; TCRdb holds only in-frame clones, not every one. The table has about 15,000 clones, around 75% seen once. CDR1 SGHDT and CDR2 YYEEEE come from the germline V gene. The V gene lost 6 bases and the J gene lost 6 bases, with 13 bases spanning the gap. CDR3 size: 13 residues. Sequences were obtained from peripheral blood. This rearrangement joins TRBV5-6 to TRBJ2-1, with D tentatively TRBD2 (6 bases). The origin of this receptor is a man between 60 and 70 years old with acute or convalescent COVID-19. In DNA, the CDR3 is TGTGCCAGCAACACCCGGGGGATCAATGAGCAGTTCTTC. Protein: CASNTRGINEQFF.